The clone carrying this T cell receptor beta chain showed up just once. In the authors' workflow: Estimated nucleated cell counts came from reference gene primer amplification. Using immunoSEQ multiplex PCR, the repertoire was profiled, and TCRdb retains in-frame clones only, with some absent. V and J calls and clone size follow that table, whereas D and trimming were derived from the DNA. This table has 290,000 or so clones, around 90% appearing once. The data stem from a study of blood T cell repertoires in COVID-19. Germline V gene lookup returns CDR1 SGDLS and CDR2 YYNGEE. The V and J ends lost 3 bases and 2 bases, in that order; junction bases with no gene match: 9. CDR3 length: 16 amino acids.

The sample consisted of peripheral blood. V is TRBV9 and J is TRBJ2-3, with 7 bases matching TRBD1. This clonotype originated in a man younger than 35 with active or convalescent COVID-19. CDR3 nucleotide sequence: TGTGCCAGCAGCGCCGGCGACAGGGACGCCACAGATACGCAGTATTTT. It encodes CASSAGDRDATDTQYF. The whole variable domain, remainder taken from reference TRBV9 and TRBJ2-3, is DSGVTQTPKHLITATGQRVTLRCSPRSGDLSVYWYQQSLDQGLQFLIQYYNGEERAKGNILERFSAQQFPDLHSELNLSSLELGDSALYFCASSAGDRDATDTQYFGPGTRLTVL.